This T cell receptor (beta chain) was captured in a study of OX40 agonist ivuxolimab in advanced cancers. About the research overall: Participants could have had prior anti-PD-1, anti-PD-L1 or anti-CTLA-4 therapy, and around 40% had some. Partial responses were achieved by three patients, one with hepatocellular carcinoma and two with cutaneous melanoma.

Libraries were prepared by immunoSEQ multiplex PCR; TCRdb keeps only in-frame clonotypes and omits some of them. The data contain about 40,000 clones, more than 75% of them singletons. CDR3 length: 16 amino acids. The V end was cut by 1 base, the J end by 2 bases, with 16 bases between. The V gene's germline CDR1 is SGDLS and CDR2 YYNGEE. Blood sampling was done at baseline, cycle 4 day 1, and cycle 7 day 1. This chain links TRBV9 with TRBJ2-7; either TRBD1 or TRBD2 may fit D (6 bases each). This TCR was recovered from an adult with an advanced solid tumor such as melanoma, head and neck, liver or kidney cancer. The sample here was CD4+ or CD8+ T cells sorted from blood, taken in a trial of the OX40 agonist ivuxolimab. The CDR3 spells CASSVLGGAGTYEQYF. CDR3 DNA: TGTGCCAGCAGCGTATTAGGGGGTGCGGGGACCTACGAGCAGTACTTC.